This TCR beta chain was sequenced in a study of regulatory T cells in long-lasting Graves disease. Study-wide findings and caveats: Persistent patients shared more public clonotypes (approximately 2,500) than new patients (more than 900). Favored usage of TRBV28, TRBJ1-2 and TRBJ2-5 was recorded in persistent disease.

Germline-derived CDR1 and CDR2 are SNHLY and FYNNEI. This CDR3 comprises 14 residues. The ends were cut back, 3 bases at V and 0 bases at J, with 8 bases in the middle. This clonotype came up many times. Its target is not known. Building the TCR beta libraries relied on iRepertoire HTBI primers, and CDR3 regions underwent Arm-PCR. Authors' methods: Identification yielded approximately 67 TRBV and about 15 TRBJ segments across samples. TCRdb called the multiplex PCR reads again in MiXCR, with one record for every CDR3 protein. The V and J calls shown here were made by TCRdb, not taken from the authors' results. Among about 470,000 distinct CDR3 sequences, roughly 20% were seen once, and the ten largest hold over 7.5%. Time point indicated: persistent/refractory GD, antithyroid drugs over 5 years with positive TRAb. RNA isolated from PBMCs was used to make the TCR library. In this cohort, patients came from an endocrinology department located in Xi'an, China.

The receptor's source is a female donor with Graves disease. The V and J genes are TRBV2 and TRBJ1-2; no clear D gene. The specimen comprised peripheral blood mononuclear cells (PBMCs), sampled when the disease was refractory, from a patient treated with antithyroid drugs. CDR3 region: CASSEGWTNYGYTF. The CDR3 nucleotides read TGTGCCAGCAGTGAGGGTTGGACTAACTATGGCTACACCTTC.